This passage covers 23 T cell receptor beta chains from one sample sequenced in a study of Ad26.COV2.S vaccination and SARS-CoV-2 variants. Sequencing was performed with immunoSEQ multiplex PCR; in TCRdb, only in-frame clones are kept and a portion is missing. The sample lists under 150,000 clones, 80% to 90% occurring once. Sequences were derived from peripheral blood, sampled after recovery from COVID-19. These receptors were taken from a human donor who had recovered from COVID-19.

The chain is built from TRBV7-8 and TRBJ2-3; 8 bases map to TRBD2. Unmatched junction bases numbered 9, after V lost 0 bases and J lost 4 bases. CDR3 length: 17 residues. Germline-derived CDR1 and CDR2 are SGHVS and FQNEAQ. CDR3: CASSLARSSGGADTQYF. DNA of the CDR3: TGTGCCAGCAGCTTAGCGCGGTCCTCGGGGGGGGCAGATACGCAGTATTTT.

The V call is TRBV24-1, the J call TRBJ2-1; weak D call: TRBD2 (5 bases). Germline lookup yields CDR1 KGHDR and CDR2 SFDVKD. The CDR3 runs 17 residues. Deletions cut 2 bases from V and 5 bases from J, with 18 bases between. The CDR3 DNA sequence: TGTGCCACCAGTGATTCCTCGTACATGGACTCAAACAATGAGCAGTTCTTC. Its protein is CATSDSSYMDSNNEQFF.

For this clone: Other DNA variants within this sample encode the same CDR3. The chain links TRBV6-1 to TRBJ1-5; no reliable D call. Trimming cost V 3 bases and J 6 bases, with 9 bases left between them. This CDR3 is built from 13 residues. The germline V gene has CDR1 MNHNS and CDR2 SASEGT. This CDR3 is CASSEAARQPQHF. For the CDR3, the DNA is TGTGCCAGCAGTGAGGCGGCGCGTCAGCCCCAGCATTTT.

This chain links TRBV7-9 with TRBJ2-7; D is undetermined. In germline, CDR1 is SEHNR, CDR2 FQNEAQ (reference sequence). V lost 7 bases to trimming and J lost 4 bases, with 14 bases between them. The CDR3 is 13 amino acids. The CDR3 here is CASIQGPGYEQYF. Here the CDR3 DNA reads TGTGCCAGCATCCAAGGGCCCGGGTACGAGCAGTACTTC.

The CDR3 loop is CASRQGGENTEAFF. As DNA, the CDR3 is TGTGCCAGCAGACAGGGAGGTGAGAACACTGAAGCTTTCTTT. The J gene is TRBJ1-1, the V gene TRBV2; TRBD1 might be the D (6 bases). The V and J ends lost 6 bases and 1 base respectively, with 12 bases between them. Per germline, CDR1 SNHLY and CDR2 FYNNEI. The CDR3 contains 14 residues.

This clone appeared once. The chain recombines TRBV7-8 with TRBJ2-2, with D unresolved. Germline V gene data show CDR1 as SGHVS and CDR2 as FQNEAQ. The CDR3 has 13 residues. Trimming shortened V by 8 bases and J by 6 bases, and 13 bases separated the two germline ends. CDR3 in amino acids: CASAVAVPGELFF. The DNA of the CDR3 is TGTGCCAGCGCCGTCGCGGTTCCCGGGGAGCTGTTTTTT. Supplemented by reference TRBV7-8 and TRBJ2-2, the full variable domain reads GAGVSQSPRYKVAKRGQDVALRCDPISGHVSLFWYQQALGQGPEFLTYFQNEAQLDKSGLPSDRFFAERPEGSVSTLKIQRTQQEDSAVYLCASAVAVPGELFFGEGSRLTVL.

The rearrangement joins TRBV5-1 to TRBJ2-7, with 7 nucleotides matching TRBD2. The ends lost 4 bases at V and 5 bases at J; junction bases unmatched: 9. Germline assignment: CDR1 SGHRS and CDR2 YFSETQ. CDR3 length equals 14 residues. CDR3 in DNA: TGCGCCAGCAGCCCAAATGGGGGGGTCGACGAGCAGTACTTC. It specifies CASSPNGGVDEQYF.

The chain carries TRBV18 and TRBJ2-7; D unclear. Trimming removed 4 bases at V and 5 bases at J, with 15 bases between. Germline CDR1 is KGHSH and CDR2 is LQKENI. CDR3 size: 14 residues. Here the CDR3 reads CASSRRTDSNEQYF. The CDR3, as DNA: TGTGCCAGCTCACGCAGGACGGATTCAAACGAGCAGTACTTC.

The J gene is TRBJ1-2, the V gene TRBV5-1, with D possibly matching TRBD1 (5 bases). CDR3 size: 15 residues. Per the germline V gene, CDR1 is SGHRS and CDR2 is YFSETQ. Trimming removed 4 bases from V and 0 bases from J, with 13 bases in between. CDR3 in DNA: TGCGCCAGCAGCCAGGGTCACACAGCTAACTATGGCTACACCTTC. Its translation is CASSQGHTANYGYTF.

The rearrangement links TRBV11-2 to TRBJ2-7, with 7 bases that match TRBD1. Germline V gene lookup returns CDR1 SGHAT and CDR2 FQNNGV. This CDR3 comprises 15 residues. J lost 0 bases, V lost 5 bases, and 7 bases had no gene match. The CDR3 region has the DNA TGTGCCAGCAGCCCGACAGGGTCCCTCTCCTACGAGCAGTACTTC. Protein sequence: CASSPTGSLSYEQYF.

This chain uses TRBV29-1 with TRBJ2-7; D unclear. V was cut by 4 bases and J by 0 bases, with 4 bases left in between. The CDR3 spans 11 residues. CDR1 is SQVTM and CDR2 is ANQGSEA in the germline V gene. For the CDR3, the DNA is TGCAGCGTTGCAGTCTCCTACGAGCAGTACTTC. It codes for CSVAVSYEQYF.

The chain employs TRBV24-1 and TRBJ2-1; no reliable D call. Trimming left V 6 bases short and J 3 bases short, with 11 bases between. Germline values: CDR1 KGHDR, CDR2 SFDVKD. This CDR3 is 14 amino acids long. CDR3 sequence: CATSSTSGYNEQFF. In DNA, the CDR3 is TGTGCCACCAGTAGCACGTCGGGCTACAATGAGCAGTTCTTC.

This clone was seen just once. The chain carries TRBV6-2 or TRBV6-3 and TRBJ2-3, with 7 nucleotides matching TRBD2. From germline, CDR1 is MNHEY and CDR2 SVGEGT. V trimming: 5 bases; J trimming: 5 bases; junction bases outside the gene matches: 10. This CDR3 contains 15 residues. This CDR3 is CASSPRGGGGDTQYF. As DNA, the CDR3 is TGTGCCAGCAGTCCCCGAGGCGGGGGAGGAGATACGCAGTATTTT.

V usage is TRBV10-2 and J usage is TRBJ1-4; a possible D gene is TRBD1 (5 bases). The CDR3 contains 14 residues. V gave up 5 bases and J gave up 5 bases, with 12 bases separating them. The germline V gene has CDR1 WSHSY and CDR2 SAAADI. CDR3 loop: CASSIGHPNEKLFF. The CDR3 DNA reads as TGCGCCAGCAGTATCGGACACCCAAATGAAAAACTGTTTTTT.

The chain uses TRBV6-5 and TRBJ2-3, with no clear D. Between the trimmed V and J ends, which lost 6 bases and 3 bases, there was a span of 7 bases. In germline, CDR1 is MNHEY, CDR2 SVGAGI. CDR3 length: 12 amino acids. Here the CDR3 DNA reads TGTGCCAGCAGCCCGAGGACAGATACGCAGTATTTT. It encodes CASSPRTDTQYF.

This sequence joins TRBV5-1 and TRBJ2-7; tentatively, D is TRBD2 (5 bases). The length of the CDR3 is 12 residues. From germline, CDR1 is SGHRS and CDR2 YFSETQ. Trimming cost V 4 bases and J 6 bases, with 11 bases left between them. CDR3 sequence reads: CASSPQEGEQYF. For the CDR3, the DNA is TGCGCCAGCAGCCCCCAAGAGGGCGAGCAGTACTTC.

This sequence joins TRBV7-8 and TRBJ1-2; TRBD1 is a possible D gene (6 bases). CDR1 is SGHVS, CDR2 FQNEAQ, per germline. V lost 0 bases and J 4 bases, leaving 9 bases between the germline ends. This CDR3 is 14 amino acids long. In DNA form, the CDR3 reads TGTGCCAGCAGCTTAGCGGGGGGCCCCTATGGCTACACCTTC. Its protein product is CASSLAGGPYGYTF. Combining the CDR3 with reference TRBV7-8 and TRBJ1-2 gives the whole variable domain GAGVSQSPRYKVAKRGQDVALRCDPISGHVSLFWYQQALGQGPEFLTYFQNEAQLDKSGLPSDRFFAERPEGSVSTLKIQRTQQEDSAVYLCASSLAGGPYGYTFGSGTRLTVV.

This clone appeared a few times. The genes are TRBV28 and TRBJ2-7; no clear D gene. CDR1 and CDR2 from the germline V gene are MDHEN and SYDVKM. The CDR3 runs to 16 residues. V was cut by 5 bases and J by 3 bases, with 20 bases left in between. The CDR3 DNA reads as TGTGCCAGCAGTCCGGTTCCGTCCGGCGGAAGCTACGAGCAGTACTTC. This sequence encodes CASSPVPSGGSYEQYF.

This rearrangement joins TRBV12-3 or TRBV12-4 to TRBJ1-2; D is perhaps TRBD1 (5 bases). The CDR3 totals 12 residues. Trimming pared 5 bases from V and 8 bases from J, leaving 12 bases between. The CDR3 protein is CASSLQGRGYTF. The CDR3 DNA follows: TGTGCCAGCAGTCTTCAGGGTCGCGGCTACACCTTC.

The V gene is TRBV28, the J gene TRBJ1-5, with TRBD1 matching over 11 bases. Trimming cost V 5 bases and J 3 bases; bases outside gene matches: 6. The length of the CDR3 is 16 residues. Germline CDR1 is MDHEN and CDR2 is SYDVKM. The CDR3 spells CASSTPGQGVNQPQHF. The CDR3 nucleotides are TGTGCCAGCAGTACCCCGGGACAGGGGGTCAATCAGCCCCAGCATTTT.

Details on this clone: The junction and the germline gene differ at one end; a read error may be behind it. For the CDR3, the DNA is TGTGCCAGCAGCTTATCTATGGACTTTCCCATCAGGGCCTTC. It translates to CASSLSMDFPIRAF. J is TRBJ1-2 and V is TRBV7-2; D possibly corresponds to TRBD1 (5 bases). Germline values: CDR1 SGHTA, CDR2 FQGNSA. CDR3 length: 14 residues.

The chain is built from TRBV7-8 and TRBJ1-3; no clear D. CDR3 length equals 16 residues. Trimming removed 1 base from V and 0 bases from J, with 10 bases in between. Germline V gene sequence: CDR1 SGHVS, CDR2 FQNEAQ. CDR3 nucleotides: TGTGCCAGCAGCTTAGACTTAGGCAGCTCTGGAAACACCATATATTTT. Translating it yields CASSLDLGSSGNTIYF.

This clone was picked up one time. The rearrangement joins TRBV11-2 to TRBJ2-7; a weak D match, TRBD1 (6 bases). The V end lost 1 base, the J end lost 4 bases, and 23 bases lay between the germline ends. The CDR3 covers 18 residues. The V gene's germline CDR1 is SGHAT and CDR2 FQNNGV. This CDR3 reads CASSLVGSSTGNIYEQYF. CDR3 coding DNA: TGTGCCAGCAGCTTAGTGGGGAGCAGCACAGGGAACATATACGAGCAGTACTTC.